The source of this T cell receptor (beta chain) is a study of response to subunit inactivated influenza vaccine. Study-wide findings and caveats: Authors proposed each seasonal influenza vaccination draws in few new T cells.

Trimming removed 3 bases from V and 5 bases from J, with 16 bases in between. Germline CDR1 reads LGHNA; CDR2 reads YSLEER. This CDR3 region has 15 residues. This clonotype was seen a few times. No antigen is known for it. TCRdb reprocessed the RT-PCR reads with MiXCR, giving one entry per CDR3 protein. The sample carries around 650,000 distinct CDR3 sequences, 15% to 19% recorded once. The sequence came from a man aged 45-65 years who received an inactivated influenza vaccine. The V gene is TRBV4-3, the J gene TRBJ1-1; D is unresolved. Sequenced material: PBMCs from blood, taken approximately 12 days after vaccination. The CDR3 DNA follows: TGCGCCAGCAGCCATTTCTACGGACGGGGAACTGAAGCTTTCTTT. Protein: CASSHFYGRGTEAFF.